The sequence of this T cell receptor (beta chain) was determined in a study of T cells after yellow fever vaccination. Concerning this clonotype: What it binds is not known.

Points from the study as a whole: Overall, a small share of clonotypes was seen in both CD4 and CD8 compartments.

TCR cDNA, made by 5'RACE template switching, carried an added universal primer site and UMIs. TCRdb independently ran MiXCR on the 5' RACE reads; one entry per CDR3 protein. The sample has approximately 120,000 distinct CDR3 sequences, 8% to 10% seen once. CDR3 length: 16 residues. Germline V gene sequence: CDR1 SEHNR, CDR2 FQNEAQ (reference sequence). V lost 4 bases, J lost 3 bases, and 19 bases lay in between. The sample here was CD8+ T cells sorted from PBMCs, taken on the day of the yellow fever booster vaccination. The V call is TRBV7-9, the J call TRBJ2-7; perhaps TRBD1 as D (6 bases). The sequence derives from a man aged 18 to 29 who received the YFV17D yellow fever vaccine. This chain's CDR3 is CASSSATKTGNYEQYV. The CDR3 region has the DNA TGTGCCAGCAGCTCCGCAACGAAGACAGGTAACTACGAGCAGTACGTC.